This T cell receptor beta chain originates from a study of shared T cell receptors in the human thymus. The assay was immunoSEQ multiplex PCR, and TCRdb's table has in-frame clones only and misses some. The table records about 400,000 clones, over 90% of them present only once. Per germline, CDR1 KGHSH and CDR2 LQKENI. CDR3 length equals 15 residues. V gave up 2 bases and J gave up 0 bases, with 9 bases separating them. The specimen was thymocytes. The chain uses TRBV18 and TRBJ2-3; D is perhaps TRBD1 (5 bases). The receptor was derived from a human donor. CDR3 region: CASSPGAASTDTQYF. CDR3 in DNA: TGTGCCAGCTCACCAGGGGCGGCTAGCACAGATACGCAGTATTTT.